The rows below give T cell receptor beta chains drawn from one sample of a study of blood T cell repertoires in COVID-19. TCRdb's copy holds only in-frame clones and misses some; the assay was immunoSEQ multiplex PCR. The sample lists 45,000 to 50,000 clones, roughly 88% seen once, with roughly 7.4% in the top ten. Source material: peripheral blood. These TCRs come from a man aged 50-60 years with acute or convalescent COVID-19. Each CDR3 is given without its conserved first and last residue. Each record gives: V gene, J gene, CDR3 length, CDR3 protein.

TRBV2	TRBJ1-4	13	ASSPGGTMNEKLF
TRBV18	TRBJ1-1	11	ASSPDRATEAF
TRBV5-4	TRBJ2-1	14	AIQVRASGTYNEQF
TRBV7-9	TRBJ1-1	11	ASSYRVGTEAF
TRBV18	TRBJ2-1	15	ASSPSTPRRAYNEQF
TRBV7-9	TRBJ1-4	13	ASSPIGGVGEKLF
TRBV27	TRBJ1-1	15	ASSHWTPDVFNTEAF
TRBV29-1	TRBJ2-7	11	SVEGAGVYEQY
TRBV18	TRBJ2-1	14	ASSGDRGTAYNEQF
TRBV11-2	TRBJ1-6	13	ASSWAGPNNSPLH
TRBV6-5	TRBJ2-7	10	ASGTGYYEQY
TRBV5-6	TRBJ1-1	14	ASSHRWGQGPAEAF
TRBV9	TRBJ1-1	13	ASSVGRSLGEEAF
TRBV28	TRBJ1-4	13	ASNTWTGFNEKLF
TRBV7-2	TRBJ2-2	14	ASSSRTRLAPGELF
TRBV4-3	TRBJ1-2	14	ASSQVWEGIGYGYT
TRBV10-2	TRBJ1-5	11	ASSEGGGQPQH
TRBV9	TRBJ2-2	14	ASSTPGGPSTGELF
TRBV6-5	TRBJ1-2	13	ASSGTGTLNYGYT
TRBV7-3	TRBJ2-5	10	ASSQPGETQY
TRBV4-3	TRBJ2-7	15	ASSQVWYCRVAYEQY
TRBV18	TRBJ2-2	13	ASSPRTEATGELF
TRBV28	TRBJ1-3	10	ASSLQGPLVY
TRBV6-5	TRBJ2-1	10	ASSLPYNEQF
TRBV3-1/TRBV3-2	TRBJ2-1	12	ASSPTMGGQGAI
TRBV3-1/TRBV3-2	TRBJ2-7	12	ASSQVNSLYEQY
TRBV5-4	TRBJ1-2	11	ASRQGAAYGYT
TRBV27	TRBJ1-5	13	ASRLDSYSNQPQH
TRBV6-5	TRBJ1-1	11	ASSYLQGTEAF
TRBV6-5	TRBJ1-6	13	ASSPSGSWNSPLH
TRBV10-3	TRBJ2-7	12	AIKSVSGSYEQY
TRBV2	TRBJ1-4	9	ASSETEKRF
TRBV9	TRBJ2-1	13	ASSAPSGRADEQF
TRBV5-1	TRBJ1-1	14	ASSLTGALVTAEAF
TRBV7-2	TRBJ1-1	15	ASSLAGTGGMNTEAF
TRBV5-1	TRBJ1-4	12	ASSLQGEGEKLF
TRBV11-2	TRBJ2-2	15	ASSSRDYWVITGELF
TRBV2	TRBJ2-2	13	ASRELDRLVGELF
TRBV24-1	TRBJ2-1	11	ATRQGARNEQF
TRBV27	TRBJ2-1	13	ASSGGLAGEAEQF
TRBV6-1	TRBJ2-4	14	ASSEVSGTGEDIQY
TRBV5-5	TRBJ1-6	14	ASSLSSLSYNSPLH
TRBV6-5	TRBJ1-5	13	ASSSSGQLNQPQH
TRBV14	TRBJ2-3	12	ASSLAGAPDTQY
TRBV5-1	TRBJ1-3	15	ASSLGQGVNSGNTIY
TRBV5-1	TRBJ1-2	13	ASSLDFEGGWGYT
TRBV11-1	TRBJ2-5	12	ASSFQGQQETQY
TRBV19	TRBJ1-5	14	ARWDLDRGPKRTQH
TRBV6-5	TRBJ1-1	14	ASSSFGMPGVTEAF
TRBV4-2	TRBJ2-7	14	ASNKNRQTWEYEQY
TRBV11-3	TRBJ1-5	14	ASSLDPTGGCQPQH
TRBV6-1	TRBJ2-1	14	ASSEDPWGAYNEQF
TRBV7-9	TRBJ1-1	12	ASSQQGSNTEAF
TRBV7-3	TRBJ2-2	13	ASSNRLASTGELF
TRBV4-3	TRBJ2-1	14	ASSQVRTSGGALVF
TRBV5-1	TRBJ2-1	14	ASSLDGQVTYNEQF
TRBV19	TRBJ1-1	16	ASSIAVVQGLLGTEAF
TRBV9	TRBJ1-1	16	ASSPQPPRGHLNTEAF
TRBV11-2	TRBJ2-7	12	ASSLERDSSEQY
TRBV3-1/TRBV3-2	TRBJ1-1	12	ASSQVDRGGEAF